This record covers a single TCR beta chain. This entry comes from a study of control samples from healthy donors and cancer patients. Data came from immunoSEQ multiplex PCR; TCRdb stores just in-frame clones and leaves some out. The sample carries over 80,000 clones, 91% recorded once. The CDR3 sequence is 17 residues long. Trimming shortened V by 0 bases and J by 1 base, and 15 bases separated the two germline ends. The germline CDR1 and CDR2 sequences are SGHDN and FVKESK. The genes are TRBV14 and TRBJ1-1; the D gene is possibly TRBD1 (6 bases). This TCR was sampled from a man between 25 and 39 years old in good health. Sequenced material: blood. The CDR3 region has the DNA TGTGCCAGCAGCCAAGATGGTACAGGGAGGGCGAACACTGAAGCTTTCTTT. Amino acids: CASSQDGTGRANTEAFF.